This T cell receptor (beta chain) was documented in a study of shared clonotypes between healthy human individuals. Findings and limits, study-wide: Depth of sequencing was expected to influence donor clonotype sharing.

Trimming removed 5 bases at V and 4 bases at J, with 12 bases between. Germline V CDR1 and CDR2: SGDLS, YYNGEE. The CDR3 contains 14 residues. This clone came up once. What it binds is not known. Other DNA sequences in the sample encode the same CDR3. The table came from immunoSEQ multiplex PCR; TCRdb's copy has only in-frame clones and leaves some out. The sample carries roughly 1,500,000 clones, approximately 98.5% recorded once. The chain carries TRBV9 and TRBJ2-2; TRBD2 is a possible D gene (6 bases). Material: naive CD4+ T cells sorted from blood. Subset of the sample: CD45RA+ positively selected. The clonotype comes from a man aged 30 to 45 in good health. The CDR3 bases are TGTGCCAGCAGTCGGACGGGGGTCACCGGGGAGCTGTTTTTT. Translation gives CASSRTGVTGELFF.